This entry is about one TCR beta chain. The data originate from a study of T cells in tumors and immune-related adverse events. The CDR3 is 15 residues long. The V gene lost 3 bases and the J gene lost 2 bases, with 14 bases spanning the gap. Germline V gene lookup returns CDR1 LNHDA and CDR2 SQIVND (reference sequence). Repertoires were generated with immunoSEQ multiplex PCR, while TCRdb's copy carries only in-frame clones and drops some. The top ten hold 1.3% to 1.5% of the sample, which has about 22,000 clones, 75% to 95% seen once. This clonotype originated in a female donor with metastatic renal cell carcinoma. The rearrangement links TRBV19 to TRBJ2-7; D is unclear. Sequencing used lymph node tissue, obtained from a patient treated with anti-PD-1 therapy. The CDR3 nucleotides read TGTGCCAGTAGTATTATCGGCGTACTTCCCTACGAGCAGTACTTC. Translating gives CASSIIGVLPYEQYF.